The entry below gives a single TCR beta chain sequence along with its context. The antigen is not known. This entry belongs to a study of CD8 T cells in ankylosing spondylitis. Study-wide findings and caveats: Disease-linked clones, CD8+, were relatively rare in peripheral blood. A TCR beta motif of fewer than ten highly homologous variants seemed to mark ankylosing spondylitis blood.

One entry per CDR3 protein results from TCRdb running MiXCR on the 5' RACE reads. The data hold 210,000 or so distinct CDR3 sequences, with under 30% observed a single time. The CDR3 is 10 residues long. The V end was cut by 8 bases, the J end by 4 bases, with 8 bases between. Germline values: CDR1 SQVTM, CDR2 ANQGSEA. The specimen was blood, either unsorted or a sorted T cell fraction (not recorded which). The gene calls are TRBV29-1 and TRBJ1-1; D is uncertain. This receptor was identified in a male donor with ankylosing spondylitis or in good health (not recorded which). The CDR3 loop is CSRRVTEAFF. The CDR3 coding sequence is TGCAGCCGAAGGGTCACTGAAGCTTTCTTT.